This is a list of T cell receptor beta chains from one sample in a study of blood T cells in healthy people across ages. MiXCR, run by TCRdb on the 5' RACE reads, gives a single entry per CDR3 protein. The sample comprises about 780,000 distinct CDR3 sequences, about half of which are singletons, and around a sixth rests with the top ten. Sequencing input: blood. These receptors originate from an elderly man in good health. Each CDR3 is given with its conserved first and last residue. A D gene is named only where the DNA matches it firmly. Some rows have no size entry. The others give once, few or many, or a class for an expanded clone.

clone size: .; V gene: TRBV12-5; J gene: TRBJ2-3; D gene: .; CDR3 DNA: TGTGCTAGTGGTCTCCAGGCTTCCACAGATACGCAGTATTTT; CDR3 protein: CASGLQASTDTQYF
clone size: once; V gene: TRBV28; J gene: TRBJ2-7; D gene: TRBD2; CDR3 DNA: TGTGCCAGCAGTCAGCCCCCGACAAGGACTAGCGGGAGGGCCTATCGCTTGTACGAGCAGTACTTC; CDR3 protein: CASSQPPTRTSGRAYRLYEQYF
clone size: few; V gene: TRBV18; J gene: TRBJ2-1; D gene: TRBD2; CDR3 DNA: TGTGCCAGCTCACCAGCGGGAGATCTTGAGCAGTTCTTC; CDR3 protein: CASSPAGDLEQFF
clone size: .; V gene: TRBV20-1; J gene: TRBJ2-1; D gene: TRBD2; CDR3 DNA: TGCAGTGCTAGAGATACGGCTAGCGGGGGGGACGAGCAGTTCTTC; CDR3 protein: CSARDTASGGDEQFF
clone size: .; V gene: TRBV10-2; J gene: TRBJ1-1; D gene: .; CDR3 DNA: TGCGCCAGCAGGATCGGACACCAGAACACTGAAGCTTTCTTT; CDR3 protein: CASRIGHQNTEAFF
clone size: .; V gene: TRBV4-3; J gene: TRBJ2-7; D gene: TRBD2; CDR3 DNA: TGCGCCAGCAGCCAAAAGGGACTAGCGGGAGAAGGCGAGCAGTACTTC; CDR3 protein: CASSQKGLAGEGEQYF
clone size: .; V gene: TRBV7-6; J gene: TRBJ2-2; D gene: .; CDR3 DNA: TGTGCCTCCCGGAGAGAGGCGCTGGGAGGGGAGCTGTTTTTT; CDR3 protein: CASRREALGGELFF
clone size: .; V gene: TRBV28; J gene: TRBJ2-7; D gene: TRBD2; CDR3 DNA: TGTGCCAGCAGTCGTAAACTAGCGGATGCCGAGCAGTACTTC; CDR3 protein: CASSRKLADAEQYF
clone size: .; V gene: TRBV28; J gene: TRBJ2-7; D gene: .; CDR3 DNA: TGTGCCACCTGCACGGGAGCCTACGAGCAGTACTTC; CDR3 protein: CATCTGAYEQYF
clone size: .; V gene: TRBV7-2; J gene: TRBJ1-6; D gene: .; CDR3 DNA: TGTGCCAGCAGCCCCTCGAATTCACCCCTCCACTTT; CDR3 protein: CASSPSNSPLHF
clone size: .; V gene: TRBV5-1; J gene: TRBJ2-7; D gene: TRBD1; CDR3 DNA: TGCGCCAGCAGCCCCATCCTGACAGGGGGTAGCGAGCAGTACTTC; CDR3 protein: CASSPILTGGSEQYF
clone size: few; V gene: TRBV21-1; J gene: TRBJ2-5; D gene: .; CDR3 DNA: TGTGCCAGCAGCGGAAAGGTAGCGGGGCCCTGTGAGACCCAGTACTTC; CDR3 protein: CASSGKVAGPCETQYF
clone size: .; V gene: TRBV12-3/TRBV12-4; J gene: TRBJ1-2; D gene: .; CDR3 DNA: TGTGCCAGCAGTCCCTCGGCGGGACGTATTTATGGCTACACCTTC; CDR3 protein: CASSPSAGRIYGYTF
clone size: many; V gene: TRBV5-1; J gene: TRBJ2-3; D gene: .; CDR3 DNA: TGTGCCAGCAGCCCGACAACAGATACGCAGTATTTT; CDR3 protein: CASSPTTDTQYF
clone size: few; V gene: TRBV7-8; J gene: TRBJ2-1; D gene: .; CDR3 DNA: TGTGCCAGCAGCTCATGGGTGGGGGGGACTCAGGGGAATGAGCAGTTCTTC; CDR3 protein: CASSSWVGGTQGNEQFF
clone size: .; V gene: TRBV24-1; J gene: TRBJ2-3; D gene: .; CDR3 DNA: TGTGCCACCAGTGAGGGTGGTAGGGCCGGGACTCCCACAGATACGCAGTATTTT; CDR3 protein: CATSEGGRAGTPTDTQYF
clone size: .; V gene: TRBV10-3; J gene: TRBJ2-5; D gene: .; CDR3 DNA: TGTGCCATCAGTGAGTCGAGGGGGCTAGCGGCCCTCCAAGAGACCCAGTACTTC; CDR3 protein: CAISESRGLAALQETQYF
clone size: .; V gene: TRBV29-1; J gene: TRBJ2-3; D gene: TRBD2; CDR3 DNA: TGCAGCGTTGTTCCTCAGCGGGGGGGCAAGGAAGATACGCAGTATTTT; CDR3 protein: CSVVPQRGGKEDTQYF
clone size: .; V gene: TRBV7-2; J gene: TRBJ2-3; D gene: TRBD2; CDR3 DNA: TGTGCCAGCAGCTCAGGACTAGCGGCCACAGATACGCAGTATTTT; CDR3 protein: CASSSGLAATDTQYF
clone size: few; V gene: TRBV3-1; J gene: TRBJ2-7; D gene: TRBD2; CDR3 DNA: TGTGCCAGCAGCCAACCTCCCCGCCAACTAGCGGGATCCCCCTACGAGCAGTACTTC; CDR3 protein: CASSQPPRQLAGSPYEQYF
clone size: .; V gene: TRBV10-3; J gene: TRBJ2-3; D gene: TRBD1; CDR3 DNA: TGTGATCGAGACAGGGTCACAGATACGCAGTATTTT; CDR3 protein: CDRDRVTDTQYF
clone size: few; V gene: TRBV3-1; J gene: TRBJ2-5; D gene: TRBD2; CDR3 DNA: TGTGCCAGCAGCCAGCTGCCTAGCGGTCAAGAGACCCAGTACTTC; CDR3 protein: CASSQLPSGQETQYF
clone size: .; V gene: TRBV6-6; J gene: TRBJ2-5; D gene: TRBD1; CDR3 DNA: TGTGCCAGCAGACAGGGGGCGGGTAATGAGCAGTACTTC; CDR3 protein: CASRQGAGNEQYF
clone size: .; V gene: TRBV10-3; J gene: TRBJ2-1; D gene: TRBD2; CDR3 DNA: TGTGCCATCAGTGAGTCGCTAGCGGGGGTCCGGGAGCAGTTCTTC; CDR3 protein: CAISESLAGVREQFF
clone size: .; V gene: TRBV18; J gene: TRBJ2-1; D gene: .; CDR3 DNA: TGTGCCAGCTCAGACGGGCGGAAAGGGAATGAGCAGTTCTTC; CDR3 protein: CASSDGRKGNEQFF
clone size: .; V gene: TRBV2; J gene: TRBJ2-1; D gene: TRBD1; CDR3 DNA: TGTGCCAGCACTCAGGTCGCCGGGACAGGGGGCAGGCGGGGGAGCAATGAGCAGTTCTTC; CDR3 protein: CASTQVAGTGGRRGSNEQFF
clone size: .; V gene: TRBV20-1; J gene: TRBJ1-4; D gene: TRBD1; CDR3 DNA: TGCAGTGCACCTGACAGGGAGAGGGGAAAACTGTTTTTT; CDR3 protein: CSAPDRERGKLFF
clone size: few; V gene: TRBV10-3; J gene: TRBJ2-7; D gene: TRBD1; CDR3 DNA: TGTGCCATCAGCGCCCGACAGGGGGACTACGAGCAGTACTTC; CDR3 protein: CAISARQGDYEQYF
clone size: .; V gene: TRBV7-3; J gene: TRBJ2-7; D gene: TRBD2; CDR3 DNA: TGTGCCAGCAGCCAAGCGGGGGGACATTACGAGCAGTACTTC; CDR3 protein: CASSQAGGHYEQYF
clone size: .; V gene: TRBV18; J gene: TRBJ2-3; D gene: TRBD2; CDR3 DNA: TGTGCCAGCTCACCACCGGTAATCGGGAGGGGCACAGATACGCAGTATTTT; CDR3 protein: CASSPPVIGRGTDTQYF
clone size: .; V gene: TRBV29-1; J gene: TRBJ2-3; D gene: TRBD2; CDR3 DNA: TGCAGCGCGGGACTAGCGGACAGCACAGATACGCAGTATTTT; CDR3 protein: CSAGLADSTDTQYF
clone size: .; V gene: TRBV6-6; J gene: TRBJ2-3; D gene: .; CDR3 DNA: TGTGCCAGCATTGGGGGAGCCACAGATACGCAGTATTTT; CDR3 protein: CASIGGATDTQYF
clone size: .; V gene: TRBV20-1; J gene: TRBJ1-5; D gene: .; CDR3 DNA: TGCAGTGCCTCCGGACGGGAGGATCAGCCCCAGCATTTT; CDR3 protein: CSASGREDQPQHF
clone size: .; V gene: TRBV4-3; J gene: TRBJ2-1; D gene: .; CDR3 DNA: TGCGCCAGCAGCCAAGATTATAGGGTCTTGGGCTACGAGCAGTTCTTC; CDR3 protein: CASSQDYRVLGYEQFF
clone size: .; V gene: TRBV7-9; J gene: TRBJ2-5; D gene: TRBD2; CDR3 DNA: TGTGCCAGCAGCTTGTATAGCGGGAGGGAATACAATGAGCAGTACTTC; CDR3 protein: CASSLYSGREYNEQYF
clone size: .; V gene: TRBV27; J gene: TRBJ2-7; D gene: TRBD2; CDR3 DNA: TGTGCCAGCAGTGCTTTTCCCGGGACTAGCGGGAGTGGGTCCTACGAGCAGTACTTC; CDR3 protein: CASSAFPGTSGSGSYEQYF
clone size: .; V gene: TRBV12-3/TRBV12-4; J gene: TRBJ2-1; D gene: .; CDR3 DNA: TGTGCCAGCAGTTTTAACGGCCGCCTTACCTTAGACAATGAGCAGTTCTTC; CDR3 protein: CASSFNGRLTLDNEQFF
clone size: .; V gene: TRBV20-1; J gene: TRBJ2-1; D gene: .; CDR3 DNA: TGCAGTGCTAGACCGGCCCTTGGGGCTTTCAATGAGCAGTTCTTC; CDR3 protein: CSARPALGAFNEQFF
clone size: .; V gene: TRBV12-3/TRBV12-4; J gene: TRBJ1-4; D gene: TRBD1; CDR3 DNA: TGTGCCAGCAGTTTTCGGACAGGTCATGAAGAACTGTTTTTT; CDR3 protein: CASSFRTGHEELFF
clone size: .; V gene: TRBV7-9; J gene: TRBJ2-5; D gene: TRBD2; CDR3 DNA: TGTGCCAGCAGCTTTAATGTGGCGGGAGGGCCCGAGACCCAGTACTTC; CDR3 protein: CASSFNVAGGPETQYF
clone size: .; V gene: TRBV29-1; J gene: TRBJ2-1; D gene: .; CDR3 DNA: TGCAGCGTTGAGTCTTCCGGGGGAGAGACCCAGTTCTTC; CDR3 protein: CSVESSGGETQFF
clone size: .; V gene: TRBV20-1; J gene: TRBJ2-7; D gene: TRBD1; CDR3 DNA: TGCAGTGCCGGACAGGACTCTTCCTCCGAGCAGTACTTC; CDR3 protein: CSAGQDSSSEQYF
clone size: .; V gene: TRBV20-1; J gene: TRBJ2-7; D gene: TRBD2; CDR3 DNA: TGCAGTGCTAGAATGGCGGGAGAAATACACGGGCAGTACTTC; CDR3 protein: CSARMAGEIHGQYF
clone size: many; V gene: TRBV2; J gene: TRBJ2-5; D gene: TRBD1; CDR3 DNA: TGTGCCAGCAGTGAACCCTGGACAGGCCAGGAGACCCAGTACTTC; CDR3 protein: CASSEPWTGQETQYF